The clone carrying this TCR beta chain was counted a single time. This record belongs to a study of blood T cell repertoires in COVID-19. Study background: In each case, the material was cDNA or gDNA derived from T cells, B-cell-depleted T cells, or PBMCs.

TCRdb keeps only in-frame clones here, not all; method: immunoSEQ multiplex PCR. The sample includes over 90,000 clones, roughly 80% of them seen just once. The CDR3 sequence is 14 residues long. Trimming removed 0 bases from V and 4 bases from J, with 10 bases in between. Per germline, CDR1 SGHRS and CDR2 YFSETQ. The clonotype comes from a man aged 80 or over with active or convalescent COVID-19. Input material: peripheral blood. The genes are TRBV5-1 and TRBJ1-2; D uncertain. Here the CDR3 reads CASSLDRTFYGYTF. The DNA for the CDR3 is TGCGCCAGCAGCTTGGACAGAACATTCTATGGCTACACCTTC. The full variable domain, with the rest looked up from reference TRBV5-1 and TRBJ1-2, is KAGVTQTPRYLIKTRGQQVTLSCSPISGHRSVSWYQQTPGQGLQFLFEYFSETQRNKGNFPGRFSGRQFSNSRSEMNVSTLELGDSALYLCASSLDRTFYGYTFGSGTRLTVV.